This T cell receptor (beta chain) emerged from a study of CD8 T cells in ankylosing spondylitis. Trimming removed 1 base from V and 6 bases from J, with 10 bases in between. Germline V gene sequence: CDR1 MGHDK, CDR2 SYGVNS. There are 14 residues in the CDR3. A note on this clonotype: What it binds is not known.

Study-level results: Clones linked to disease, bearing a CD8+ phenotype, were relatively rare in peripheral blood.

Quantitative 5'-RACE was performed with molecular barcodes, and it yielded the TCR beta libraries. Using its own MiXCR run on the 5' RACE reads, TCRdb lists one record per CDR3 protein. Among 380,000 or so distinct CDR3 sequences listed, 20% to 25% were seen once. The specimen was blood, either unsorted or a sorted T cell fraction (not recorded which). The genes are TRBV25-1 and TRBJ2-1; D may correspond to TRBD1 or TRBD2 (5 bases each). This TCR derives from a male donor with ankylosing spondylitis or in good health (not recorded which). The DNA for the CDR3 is TGTGCCAGCAGTGAATTGCTAGGGACCAATGAGCAGTTCTTC. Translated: CASSELLGTNEQFF.